This entry describes one TCR beta chain. Antigen: not known. Compared with germline, one end of the junction differs, possibly owing to a read error. This entry is derived from a study of graft-versus-host responses after intestinal transplantation. Looking at the study overall: Induction using anti-thymocyte globulin, followed by tacrolimus and steroids for approximately 3 years, was given to all recipients. Study-level results: Some GvH clones were seen earlier in gut or blood, suggesting intestinal origin.

Measured with immunoSEQ multiplex PCR; TCRdb has only the in-frame clones, and not every one. The repertoire holds nearly 20,000 clones, with 86% as singletons. This sequence was found in a human patient who received an intestinal transplant, so some T cells may come from the graft donor. This specimen consisted of PBMCs, obtained more than 220 days after intestinal transplant.

CDR3 bases: TGTGCCAGGGGGGACAGTTTAGAGACCCGGTACTTC. It encodes CARGDSLETRYF. The chain uses TRBV6-1 and TRBJ2-5, with 7 bases that match TRBD1. CDR3 size: 12 residues. The V gene's germline CDR1 is MNHNS and CDR2 SASEGT.